Given below is one TCR beta chain in context. Its antigen is unidentified. The data belong to a study of cytomegalovirus exposure and HLA in healthy donors. Findings and limits, study-wide: Researchers catalogued some 160 TCR beta chains as cytomegalovirus-associated. It was taken for granted in presence/absence analyses that sequencing depth across donors was roughly uniform. Some V segments (TRBV6-2 and TRBV6-3 among them) were excluded as indistinguishable.

The study ran its PCR with 60 Vbeta and 13 Jbeta primers. The table came from immunoSEQ multiplex PCR; TCRdb's copy has only in-frame clones and leaves some out. Its table lists 70,000 to 85,000 clones. CDR3 length: 14 residues. V dropped 5 bases and J dropped 1 base, with 8 bases sitting between them. The germline V gene encodes CDR1 SGHAT and CDR2 FQNNGV. This receptor was identified in a female donor in good health and CMV-seropositive. Sequencing input: PBMCs. This chain links TRBV11-2 with TRBJ2-2, with D possibly TRBD2 on 5 matching bases. In DNA form, the CDR3 reads TGTGCCAGCAGCCAGGAGGTGAACACCGGGGAGCTGTTTTTT. This sequence encodes CASSQEVNTGELFF.